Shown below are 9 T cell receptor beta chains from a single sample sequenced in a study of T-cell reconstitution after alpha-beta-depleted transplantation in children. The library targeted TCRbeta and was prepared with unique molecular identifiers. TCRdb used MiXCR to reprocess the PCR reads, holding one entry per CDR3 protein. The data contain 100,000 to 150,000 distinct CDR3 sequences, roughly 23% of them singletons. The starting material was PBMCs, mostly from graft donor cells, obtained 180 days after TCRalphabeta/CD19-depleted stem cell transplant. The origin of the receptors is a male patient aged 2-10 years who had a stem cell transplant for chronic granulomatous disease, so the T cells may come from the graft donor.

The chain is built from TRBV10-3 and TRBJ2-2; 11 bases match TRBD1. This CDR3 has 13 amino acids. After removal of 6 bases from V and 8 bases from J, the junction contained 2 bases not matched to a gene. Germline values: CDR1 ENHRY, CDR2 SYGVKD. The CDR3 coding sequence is TGTGCCATCAGAGGACAGGGGGCTGGGGAGCTGTTTTTT. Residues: CAIRGQGAGELFF.

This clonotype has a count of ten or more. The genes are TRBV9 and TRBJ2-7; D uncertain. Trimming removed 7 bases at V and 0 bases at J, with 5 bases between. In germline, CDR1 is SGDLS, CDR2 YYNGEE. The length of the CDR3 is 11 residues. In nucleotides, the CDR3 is TGTGCCAGCGGTAGCTCCTACGAGCAGTACTTC. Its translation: CASGSSYEQYF.

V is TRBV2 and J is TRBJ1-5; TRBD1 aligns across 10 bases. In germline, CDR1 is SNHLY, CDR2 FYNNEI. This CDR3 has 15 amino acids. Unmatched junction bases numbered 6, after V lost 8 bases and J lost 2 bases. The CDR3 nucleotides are TGTGCCAGCCAGGGACAGGGGATCGGCAATCAGCCCCAGCATTTT. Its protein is CASQGQGIGNQPQHF.

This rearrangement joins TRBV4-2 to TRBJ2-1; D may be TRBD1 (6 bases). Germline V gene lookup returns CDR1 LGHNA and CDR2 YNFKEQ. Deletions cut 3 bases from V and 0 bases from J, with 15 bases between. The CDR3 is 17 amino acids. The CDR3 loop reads CASSQEPGTSSYNEQFF. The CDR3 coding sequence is TGTGCCAGCAGCCAGGAACCTGGGACAAGCTCCTACAATGAGCAGTTCTTC.

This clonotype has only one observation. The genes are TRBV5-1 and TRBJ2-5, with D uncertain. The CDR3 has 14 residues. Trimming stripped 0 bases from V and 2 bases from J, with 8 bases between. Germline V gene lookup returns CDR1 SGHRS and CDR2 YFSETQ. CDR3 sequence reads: CASSLAPSQETQYF. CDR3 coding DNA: TGCGCCAGCAGCTTGGCTCCTAGTCAAGAGACCCAGTACTTC.

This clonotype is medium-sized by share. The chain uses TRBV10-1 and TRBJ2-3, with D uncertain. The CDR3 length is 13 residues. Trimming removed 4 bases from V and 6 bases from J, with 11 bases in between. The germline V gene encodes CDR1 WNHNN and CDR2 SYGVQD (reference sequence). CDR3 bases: TGCGCCAGCAGTGCGGTCGACTCGGATACGCAGTATTTT. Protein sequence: CASSAVDSDTQYF.

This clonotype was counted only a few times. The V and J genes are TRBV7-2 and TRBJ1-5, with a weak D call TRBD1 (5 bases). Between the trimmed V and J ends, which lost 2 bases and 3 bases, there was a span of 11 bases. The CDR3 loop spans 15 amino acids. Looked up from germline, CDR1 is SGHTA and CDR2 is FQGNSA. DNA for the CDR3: TGTGCCAGCAGCTTAAGTTCGACAGTCAATCAGCCCCAGCATTTT. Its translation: CASSLSSTVNQPQHF.

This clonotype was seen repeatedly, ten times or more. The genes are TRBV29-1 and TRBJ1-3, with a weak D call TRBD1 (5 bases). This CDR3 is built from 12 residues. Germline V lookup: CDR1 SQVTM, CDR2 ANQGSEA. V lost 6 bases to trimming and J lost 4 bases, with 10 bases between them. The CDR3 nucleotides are TGCAGCGTCAGACAGCCAGGAAACACCATATATTTT. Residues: CSVRQPGNTIYF.

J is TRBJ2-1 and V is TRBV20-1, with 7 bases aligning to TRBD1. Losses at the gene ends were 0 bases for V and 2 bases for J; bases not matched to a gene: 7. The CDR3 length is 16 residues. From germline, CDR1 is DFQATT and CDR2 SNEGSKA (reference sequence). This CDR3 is CSAREIGGQTYNEQFF. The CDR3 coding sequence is TGCAGTGCTAGAGAGATTGGGGGACAGACCTACAATGAGCAGTTCTTC.